The 25 T cell receptor beta chains reported below all come from one sample, sequenced in a study of blood T cell repertoires in COVID-19. This table comes from immunoSEQ multiplex PCR, and its TCRdb copy is limited to in-frame clones, with some not included. The sample has about 190,000 clones, approximately 91% seen once. The sequencing sample was made of peripheral blood. These receptors all stem from a man aged 70-80 years with active or convalescent COVID-19.

The chain joins TRBV30 to TRBJ1-5; maybe TRBD1 (6 bases). Germline V CDR1 and CDR2: GTSNPN, SVGIG (reference sequence). CDR3 length: 19 amino acids. V was trimmed by 0 bases and J by 4 bases, leaving 25 bases between them. CDR3 DNA: TGTGCCTGGAGTGTATTTGGTGGGACAAAGTTTGGTAAAAATCAGCCCCAGCATTTT. Amino acids: CAWSVFGGTKFGKNQPQHF.

The chain combines TRBV7-9 with TRBJ2-3; 8 bases are shared with TRBD2. The CDR3 loop spans 14 amino acids. The germline V gene encodes CDR1 SEHNR and CDR2 FQNEAQ (reference sequence). J was trimmed by 3 bases and V by 5 bases; bases with no gene match: 4. CDR3 DNA: TGTGCCAGCAGCCGGCGGGGGGCGACAGATACGCAGTATTTT. Protein: CASSRRGATDTQYF. Full variable domain (outside the CDR3, taken from reference TRBV7-9 and TRBJ2-3): DTGVSQNPRHKITKRGQNVTFRCDPISEHNRLYWYRQTLGQGPEFLTYFQNEAQLEKSRLLSDRFSAERPKGSFSTLEIQRTEQGDSAMYLCASSRRGATDTQYFGPGTRLTVL.

V gene TRBV28 combines with J gene TRBJ1-1, with D uncertain. There are 15 residues in the CDR3. Deletions cut 6 bases from V and 1 base from J, with 15 bases between. Germline CDR1 MDHEN, CDR2 SYDVKM. The CDR3 protein is CASRLRGIGNTEAFF. The CDR3 DNA is TGTGCCAGCAGACTACGAGGTATAGGGAACACTGAAGCTTTCTTT. The variable domain in full, with the rest retrieved from reference TRBV28 and TRBJ1-1, is DVKVTQSSRYLVKRTGEKVFLECVQDMDHENMFWYRQDPGLGLRLIYFSYDVKMKEKGDIPEGYSVSREKKERFSLILESASTNQTSMYLCASRLRGIGNTEAFFGQGTRLTVV.

The chain couples TRBV18 to TRBJ1-1, with 9 nucleotides matching TRBD1. J was trimmed by 1 base and V by 3 bases; bases with no gene match: 3. The CDR3 consists of 15 residues. Germline CDR1 is KGHSH and CDR2 is LQKENI. CDR3 nucleotide sequence: TGTGCCAGCTCACCCTCGACAGGGGGGAACACTGAAGCTTTCTTT. This encodes CASSPSTGGNTEAFF.

This rearrangement joins TRBV9 to TRBJ2-5; 9 bases are shared with TRBD1. Unmatched junction bases numbered 5, after V lost 4 bases and J lost 4 bases. The CDR3 runs 14 residues. Germline CDR1 and CDR2: SGDLS and YYNGEE. The CDR3 bases are TGTGCCAGCAGCCCAAGGACAGGGGTAGAGACCCAGTACTTC. This encodes CASSPRTGVETQYF.

In DNA, the CDR3 is TGTGCCAGCAGTCTAAACCACAATGAGCAGTTCTTC. Its protein product is CASSLNHNEQFF. The chain couples TRBV28 to TRBJ2-1, with no clear D. Trimming left V 5 bases short and J 5 bases short, with 7 bases between. Germline V gives CDR1 MDHEN, CDR2 SYDVKM. The CDR3 sequence is 12 residues long.

This rearrangement joins TRBV7-9 to TRBJ2-7; 14 bases map to TRBD2. Trimming cost V 3 bases and J 4 bases; bases outside gene matches: 8. CDR3 length: 17 amino acids. Germline CDR1 and CDR2: SEHNR and FQNEAQ (reference sequence). CDR3 sequence reads: CASSLGGLAGVFYEQYF. CDR3 in DNA: TGTGCCAGCAGCTTGGGGGGACTAGCGGGAGTTTTTTACGAGCAGTACTTC.

This chain links TRBV30 with TRBJ1-6, with D possibly matching TRBD1 (5 bases). This CDR3 region has 14 residues. Trimming stripped 0 bases from V and 6 bases from J, with 9 bases between. Germline lookup yields CDR1 GTSNPN and CDR2 SVGIG (reference sequence). The CDR3 DNA reads TGTGCCTGGAGTGTCGAGACAGTTAATTCACCCCTCCACTTT. This codes for CAWSVETVNSPLHF.

A note on this clone: Other DNA sequences within the sample encode an identical CDR3. CDR3 loop: CASSYTYEQYF. CDR3 DNA sequence: TGTGCCAGCAGTTACACCTACGAGCAGTACTTC. The chain recombines TRBV12-3 or TRBV12-4 with TRBJ2-7; D gene ambiguous. The CDR3 length is 11 residues. V was trimmed by 4 bases and J by 2 bases, leaving 3 bases between them.

This chain joins TRBV3-1 (or the pseudogene TRBV3-2) and TRBJ1-5; TRBD1 agrees at 7 bases. Germline V lookup: CDR1 LGHDT, CDR2 YNNKEL (reference sequence). The trim removed 6 bases at V and 6 bases at J, leaving 8 bases unmatched. The CDR3 runs to 14 residues. This CDR3 reads CASSTDRYGQPQHF. In DNA, the CDR3 is TGTGCCAGCAGTACGGACAGGTATGGTCAGCCCCAGCATTTT.

This chain links TRBV9 with TRBJ2-3; 8 bases are a match to TRBD2. Germline CDR1 is SGDLS and CDR2 is YYNGEE. The CDR3 is 17 amino acids. Trimming removed 0 bases from V and 1 base from J; junction bases left unmatched: 7. CDR3 in DNA: TGTGCCAGCAGCGTAGCGGGGGGGCAGGGAGGCACAGATACGCAGTATTTT. Amino acids: CASSVAGGQGGTDTQYF. Supplemented by reference TRBV9 and TRBJ2-3, the full variable domain reads DSGVTQTPKHLITATGQRVTLRCSPRSGDLSVYWYQQSLDQGLQFLIQYYNGEERAKGNILERFSAQQFPDLHSELNLSSLELGDSALYFCASSVAGGQGGTDTQYFGPGTRLTVL.

This chain connects TRBV6-4 to TRBJ2-3; 9 positions match TRBD2. The CDR3 is made up of 14 amino acids. Per germline, CDR1 MRHNA and CDR2 SNTAGT. The trim removed 6 bases at V and 6 bases at J, leaving 7 bases unmatched. The CDR3: CASRASGNWDTQYF. CDR3 DNA: TGTGCCAGCAGGGCTAGCGGGAATTGGGATACGCAGTATTTT.

The chain is built from TRBV28 and TRBJ2-7; TRBD2 matches 8 bases. The CDR3 totals 15 residues. In germline, CDR1 is MDHEN, CDR2 SYDVKM. J lost 5 bases, V lost 4 bases, and 10 bases had no gene match. The CDR3 DNA reads TGTGCCAGCAGTTCACCTTCAAGTAGCGGGGACGAGCAGTACTTC. It codes for CASSSPSSSGDEQYF.

The chain combines TRBV5-6 with TRBJ2-3; tentative D call: TRBD1 (6 bases). V was clipped by 4 bases and J by 5 bases, with 11 bases between them. The CDR3 runs to 13 residues. CDR1 SGHDT and CDR2 YYEEEE come from the germline V gene. This CDR3 reads CASSTVGGDTQYF. CDR3 DNA: TGTGCCAGCAGCACGGTAGGGGGAGATACGCAGTATTTT.

V usage is TRBV20-1 and J usage is TRBJ1-1; D ambiguous. Germline V gene sequence: CDR1 DFQATT, CDR2 SNEGSKA (reference sequence). Trimming took off 7 bases at V and 3 bases at J, with 9 bases between the two ends. The CDR3 has 11 amino acids. The chain's CDR3 is CSVVEDTEAFF. CDR3 DNA: TGCAGTGTCGTGGAGGACACTGAAGCTTTCTTT.

V is TRBV10-3 and J is TRBJ2-3; perhaps TRBD1 as D (5 bases). V was pared by 4 bases and J by 5 bases, with 10 bases between. Germline V gene data show CDR1 as ENHRY and CDR2 as SYGVKD. The CDR3 consists of 13 residues. CDR3 coding DNA: TGTGCCATCAGTGTGGGCAGGGAAGATACGCAGTATTTT. Amino acids: CAISVGREDTQYF.

This clone came up a few times. The chain recombines TRBV5-1 with TRBJ2-1; maybe TRBD1 (6 bases). Germline V CDR1 and CDR2: SGHRS, YFSETQ. The CDR3 consists of 20 residues. V was cut by 3 bases and J by 1 base, with 26 bases left in between. CDR3 in DNA: TGCGCCAGCAGCTCGGACCGGGGAAGGGGGTTAAGGGGGTCCTACAATGAGCAGTTCTTC. As protein: CASSSDRGRGLRGSYNEQFF.

The V gene is TRBV15, the J gene TRBJ1-4; D is perhaps TRBD1 (5 bases). V was pared by 3 bases and J by 8 bases, with 13 bases between. The CDR3 consists of 14 residues. Germline V gene sequence: CDR1 LNHNV, CDR2 YYDKDF (reference sequence). CDR3 nucleotides: TGTGCCACCAGCAGGGAGGCAGGGAGGGAAAAACTGTTTTTT. As protein: CATSREAGREKLFF.

V and J are TRBV5-1 and TRBJ1-2, with 7 bases that match TRBD1. This CDR3 comprises 13 residues. Germline V gene data show CDR1 as SGHRS and CDR2 as YFSETQ. V shed 2 bases and J 8 bases; nucleotides not matched to a gene: 6. In DNA, the CDR3 is TGCGCCAGCAGCTTCCGGGACAGAAACGGCTACACCTTC. Amino acid sequence: CASSFRDRNGYTF.

The table lists this clone with a count of one. The chain couples TRBV29-1 to TRBJ2-5, with TRBD1 matching 9 bases. CDR1 and CDR2 from the germline V gene are SQVTM and ANQGSEA. The CDR3 consists of 14 residues. V trimming: 4 bases; J trimming: 5 bases; junction bases outside the gene matches: 8. The CDR3 bases are TGCAGCGTTGCGGACAGGGGCGCAGGGGAGACCCAGTACTTC. Residues: CSVADRGAGETQYF. The complete variable domain, with remaining parts taken from reference TRBV29-1 and TRBJ2-5, reads SAVISQKPSRDICQRGTSLTIQCQVDSQVTMMFWYRQQPGQSLTLIATANQGSEATYESGFVIDKFPISRPNLTFSTLTVSNMSPEDSSIYLCSVADRGAGETQYFGPGTRLLVL.

The chain couples TRBV14 to TRBJ2-3; tentatively, D is TRBD2 (6 bases). The CDR3 covers 15 residues. V lost 3 bases to trimming and J lost 2 bases, with 12 bases between them. CDR1 and CDR2 from the germline V gene are SGHDN and FVKESK. CDR3 sequence reads: CASSQGGGATDTQYF. DNA for the CDR3: TGTGCCAGCAGCCAGGGAGGCGGGGCCACAGATACGCAGTATTTT. Full variable domain (remainder filled in from reference TRBV14 and TRBJ2-3): EAGVTQFPSHSVIEKGQTVTLRCDPISGHDNLYWYRRVMGKEIKFLLHFVKESKQDESGMPNNRFLAERTGGTYSTLKVQPAELEDSGVYFCASSQGGGATDTQYFGPGTRLTVL.

This clone was counted once. V usage is TRBV21-1 and J usage is TRBJ1-4; the DNA was not compared with TRBD1, the D call given in the table. TRBV21-1 constitutes a pseudogene. The CDR3 length is 15 residues. This chain's CDR3 is CASSKQGQANEKLFF. CDR3 sequence (DNA): TGTGCCAGCAGCAAGCAGGGCCAAGCTAATGAAAAACTGTTTTTT.

The chain couples TRBV7-2 to TRBJ1-5; 7 bases are a match to TRBD1. Germline values: CDR1 SGHTA, CDR2 FQGNSA. The CDR3 is 19 amino acids. The ends lost 1 base at V and 2 bases at J; junction bases unmatched: 14. CDR3 coding DNA: TGTGCCAGCAGCTTAGTCTACCGTCATCGGACAGGTGGCAATCAGCCCCAGCATTTT. Encoded protein: CASSLVYRHRTGGNQPQHF.

V is TRBV25-1 and J is TRBJ1-4, with 7 bases aligning to TRBD1. The germline gives CDR1 MGHDK, CDR2 SYGVNS. The CDR3 loop spans 15 amino acids. The V segment lost 1 base and the J segment 7 bases; nucleotides outside the gene matches: 6. CDR3 region: CASSESRGLGEKLFF. The CDR3 nucleotides are TGTGCCAGCAGTGAATCAAGGGGGCTGGGTGAAAAACTGTTTTTT.

The chain couples TRBV2 to TRBJ1-5; D uncertain. CDR1 is SNHLY and CDR2 is FYNNEI in the germline V gene. V was trimmed by 3 bases and J by 1 base, leaving 10 bases between them. CDR3 length: 15 residues. For the CDR3, the DNA is TGTGCCAGCAGTGAGATGGCTAGGAGCAATCAGCCCCAGCATTTT. The encoded protein is CASSEMARSNQPQHF.